These 15 T cell receptor beta chains originate from one sample sequenced in a study of early T cells in non-severe SARS-CoV-2 infection. TCRdb independently ran MiXCR on the 5' RACE reads; one entry per CDR3 protein. The table shows 20,000 or so distinct CDR3 sequences, with more than 5% occurring only once. The sequencing here drew on whole blood, taken at baseline. The receptors shown here come from an adult who was a healthcare worker with PCR-confirmed SARS-CoV-2 infection or an uninfected control (not recorded which).

V and J are TRBV20-1 and TRBJ1-3; D not certain. The length of the CDR3 is 13 residues. Trimming removed 1 base at V and 0 bases at J, with 4 bases between. CDR1 is DFQATT and CDR2 is SNEGSKA in the germline V gene (reference sequence). The CDR3 sequence is CSARGRSGNTIYF. CDR3 in DNA: TGCAGTGCTAGAGGACGCTCTGGAAACACCATATATTTT.

This clonotype showed up just a few times. V usage is TRBV4-3 and J usage is TRBJ2-7, with D perhaps matching TRBD1 (6 bases). V was pared by 0 bases and J by 2 bases, with 11 bases between. The CDR3 loop spans 15 amino acids. Germline CDR1 is LGHNA and CDR2 is YSLEER. The CDR3: CASSQDLGDTYEQYF. Here the CDR3 DNA reads TGCGCCAGCAGCCAAGATCTCGGGGACACCTACGAGCAGTACTTC.

This clonotype was seen many times. V gene TRBV7-3 combines with J gene TRBJ1-2, with 9 bases identical to TRBD1. The CDR3 totals 15 residues. V trimming: 4 bases; J trimming: 3 bases; junction bases outside the gene matches: 6. Germline V gives CDR1 SGHTA, CDR2 FQGTGA. Here the CDR3 reads CASSWGQGSDYGYTF. The CDR3 DNA reads as TGTGCCAGCAGCTGGGGACAGGGTAGCGACTATGGCTACACCTTC.

In this sample, this clonotype turned up many times. J is TRBJ2-5 and V is TRBV24-1; D not certain. Germline CDR1 reads KGHDR; CDR2 reads SFDVKD. The ends were cut back, 8 bases at V and 2 bases at J, with 11 bases in the middle. The CDR3 has 13 residues. The CDR3, as DNA: TGTGCCACCACTTCGGCGCATCAAGAGACCCAGTACTTC. Translating gives CATTSAHQETQYF.

This clonotype appeared many times. The chain links TRBV4-3 to TRBJ2-3, with unresolved D. V shed 0 bases and J shed 7 bases, with 17 bases lying between them. From germline, CDR1 is LGHNA and CDR2 YSLEER. This CDR3 has 16 amino acids. The CDR3 region has the DNA TGCGCCAGCAGCCAAGATGCGCGAGCCCGGGCGAATACGCAGTATTTT. Translation: CASSQDARARANTQYF.

This clonotype was seen at least ten times. The chain recombines TRBV2 with TRBJ2-1, with 10 bases identical to TRBD2. With 7 bases clipped from V and 5 bases from J, the junction kept 8 bases outside the gene matches. This CDR3 contains 15 residues. In germline, CDR1 is SNHLY, CDR2 FYNNEI. CDR3: CASKVQRGGNNEQFF. The CDR3 coding sequence is TGTGCCAGCAAGGTCCAGCGGGGGGGCAACAATGAGCAGTTCTTC.

Ten or more counts support this clonotype. The V call is TRBV12-3 or TRBV12-4, the J call TRBJ2-3; D possibly uses TRBD1 or TRBD2 (6 bases each). The CDR3 has 14 amino acids. V was clipped by 6 bases and J by 7 bases, with 17 bases between them. CDR3 residues: CASRKGGAPNTQYF. CDR3 in DNA: TGTGCCAGCAGAAAGGGGGGCGCCCCAAATACGCAGTATTTT.

This clonotype has only a few counts. The chain joins TRBV4-3 to TRBJ2-7; TRBD2 might be the D (6 bases). Germline V gene sequence: CDR1 LGHNA, CDR2 YSLEER. The CDR3 extends over 15 amino acids. Trimming shortened V by 2 bases and J by 2 bases, and 13 bases separated the two germline ends. DNA of the CDR3: TGCGCCAGCAGCCAATACGGGACTGGCACCTACGAGCAGTACTTC. Protein: CASSQYGTGTYEQYF.

This clonotype was detected ten times or more. V usage is TRBV7-8 and J usage is TRBJ2-7; TRBD2 is a possible D gene (6 bases). There are 18 residues in the CDR3. The V gene lost 1 base and the J gene lost 2 bases, with 21 bases spanning the gap. Germline CDR1 and CDR2: SGHVS and FQNEAQ. This CDR3 is CASSLGGMTAGLAYEQYF. CDR3 nucleotide sequence: TGTGCCAGCAGCTTAGGTGGGATGACGGCGGGACTTGCCTACGAGCAGTACTTC.

This clonotype was counted ten times or more. The chain carries TRBV20-1 and TRBJ2-5; D could derive from TRBD1 or TRBD2 (5 bases each). V lost 6 bases, J lost 2 bases, and 16 bases lay in between. Looked up from germline, CDR1 is DFQATT and CDR2 is SNEGSKA (reference sequence). The CDR3 sequence is 14 residues long. CDR3 protein: CSATPGRLQETQYF. The CDR3 bases are TGCAGTGCGACTCCGGGACGGTTACAAGAGACCCAGTACTTC.

The rearrangement joins TRBV12-3 or TRBV12-4 to TRBJ1-5, with a tentative D call TRBD1 (6 bases). Trimming pared 5 bases from V and 4 bases from J, leaving 12 bases between. The CDR3 covers 14 residues. The CDR3 loop reads CASSNRDKNQPQHF. The CDR3 nucleotides read TGTGCCAGCAGTAACCGGGACAAAAATCAGCCCCAGCATTTT.

The V call is TRBV4-3, the J call TRBJ2-3; 9 nucleotides align to TRBD2. From germline, CDR1 is LGHNA and CDR2 YSLEER. J gave up 7 bases and V 1 base, and 12 bases lay outside the gene matches. The CDR3 sequence is 17 residues long. In DNA form, the CDR3 reads TGCGCCAGCAGCCAAGTTGCTGCGCGGGGGGGCAAAAATACGCAGTATTTT. Its protein product is CASSQVAARGGKNTQYF.

This clonotype was seen only a few times. This chain links TRBV20-1 with TRBJ2-3, with 10 bases aligning to TRBD1. Germline-derived CDR1 and CDR2 are DFQATT and SNEGSKA (reference sequence). This CDR3 contains 14 residues. The CDR3 here is CRPGQGTGEDTQYF. The CDR3 DNA reads TGCAGACCGGGACAGGGGACGGGGGAGGATACGCAGTATTTT.

The sample holds many counts of this clonotype. V gene TRBV6-2 or TRBV6-3 combines with J gene TRBJ2-5, with D uncertain. Germline CDR1 is MNHEY and CDR2 is SVGEGT. The CDR3 consists of 14 residues. V was clipped by 1 base and J by 2 bases, with 8 bases between them. CDR3 bases: TGTGCCAGCAGTTACTGGGCAGAACAAGAGACCCAGTACTTC. Residues: CASSYWAEQETQYF.

This clonotype has at least ten counts. This chain joins TRBV7-9 and TRBJ2-1; no reliable D call. Looked up from germline, CDR1 is SEHNR and CDR2 is FQNEAQ (reference sequence). V was cut by 3 bases and J by 0 bases, with 0 bases left in between. CDR3 length equals 12 residues. In nucleotides, the CDR3 is TGTGCCAGCAGCTTCTCCTACAATGAGCAGTTCTTC. Translated: CASSFSYNEQFF.